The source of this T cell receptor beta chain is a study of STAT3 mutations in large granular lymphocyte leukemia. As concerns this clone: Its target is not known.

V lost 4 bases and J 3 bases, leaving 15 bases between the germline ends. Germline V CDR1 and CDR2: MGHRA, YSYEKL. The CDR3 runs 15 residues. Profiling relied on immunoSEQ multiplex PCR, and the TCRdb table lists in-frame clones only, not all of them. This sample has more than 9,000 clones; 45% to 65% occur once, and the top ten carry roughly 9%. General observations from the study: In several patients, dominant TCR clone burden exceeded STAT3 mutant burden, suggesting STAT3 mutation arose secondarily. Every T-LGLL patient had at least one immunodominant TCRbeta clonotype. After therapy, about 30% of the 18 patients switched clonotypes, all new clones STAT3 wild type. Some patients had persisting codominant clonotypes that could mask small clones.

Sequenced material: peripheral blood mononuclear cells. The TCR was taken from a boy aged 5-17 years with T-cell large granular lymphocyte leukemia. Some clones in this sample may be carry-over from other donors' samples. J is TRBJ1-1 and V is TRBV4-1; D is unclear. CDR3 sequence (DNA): TGCGCCAGCAGCCGAGGACCAGCCGGGGACACTGAAGCTTTCTTT. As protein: CASSRGPAGDTEAFF.